The 31 T cell receptor beta chains below all came from one sample that was sequenced in a study of vaccination and CD4 T cells after COVID-19. With the Oncomine TCR Beta short-read assay, DNA from cultured CD4+ T cells was sequenced. Genomic DNA was taken out of cultured CD4+ T cells by extraction. TCRdb analysed the PCR reads with MiXCR anew, one entry per CDR3 protein. The sample lists 6,000 to 8,500 distinct CDR3 sequences, over 25% occurring once. Treatment specified: roughly ten-day PBMC culture with coronavirus spike peptide pools or control peptides (ViraFEST assay). Unexposed donor CD4+ T cells predated the COVID-19 pandemic, collected 2011-2018. Their antigens are not known. The sample taken for sequencing was CD4+ T cells from blood, cultured in vitro. Receptors were obtained from a human donor in good health.

By proportion, this clonotype is medium-sized. The V gene is TRBV15, the J gene TRBJ1-2; D may be TRBD1 (6 bases). From germline, CDR1 is LNHNV and CDR2 YYDKDF (reference sequence). Trimming pared 3 bases from V and 11 bases from J, leaving 13 bases between. This CDR3 region has 12 residues. The DNA for the CDR3 is TGTGCCACCAGCAGGGACAGCTCTAGGTACACCTTC. Translation: CATSRDSSRYTF.

This clonotype was found a few times. This chain connects TRBV7-9 to TRBJ2-5; possibly TRBD1 for D (7 bases). Looked up from germline, CDR1 is SEHNR and CDR2 is FQNEAQ (reference sequence). The CDR3 contains 13 residues. Trimming left V 5 bases short and J 5 bases short, with 12 bases between. The CDR3 sequence: CASSPPGGETQYF. CDR3 in DNA: TGTGCCAGCAGCCCCCCAGGGGGGGAGACCCAGTACTTC.

This clonotype is medium-sized by share. The chain combines TRBV15 with TRBJ1-5; D remains ambiguous. The CDR3 has 12 amino acids. The V and J ends lost 2 bases and 9 bases respectively, with 8 bases between them. Germline values: CDR1 LNHNV, CDR2 YYDKDF (reference sequence). CDR3 in DNA: TGTGCCACCAGCAGACCCCTGGGGCCCCAGCATTTT. Protein sequence: CATSRPLGPQHF.

This rearrangement joins TRBV11-3 to TRBJ1-3; a weak D match, TRBD1 (5 bases). Germline V gene sequence: CDR1 SGHNT, CDR2 YENEEA. Deletions cut 5 bases from V and 3 bases from J, with 5 bases between. The CDR3 sequence is 12 residues long. CDR3 sequence: CASSQGGNTIYF. In DNA, the CDR3 is TGTGCCAGCAGCCAGGGTGGAAACACCATATATTTT.

The chain combines TRBV7-2 with TRBJ2-3, with 9 bases lining up with TRBD2. Losses at the gene ends were 7 bases for V and 5 bases for J; bases not matched to a gene: 13. Germline V gene data show CDR1 as SGHTA and CDR2 as FQGNSA. The CDR3 covers 16 residues. DNA of the CDR3: TGTGCCAGCACGGGGGCGGGAGGGCCGGTGGGAGATACGCAGTATTTT. As protein: CASTGAGGPVGDTQYF.

The V gene is TRBV7-9, the J gene TRBJ2-5; possibly TRBD2 for D (5 bases). V was trimmed by 4 bases and J by 5 bases, leaving 11 bases between them. CDR3 size: 13 residues. The germline V gene has CDR1 SEHNR and CDR2 FQNEAQ (reference sequence). The CDR3 DNA is TGTGCCAGCAGCTATTTACTAGGGGAGACCCAGTACTTC. Protein sequence: CASSYLLGETQYF.

DNA for the CDR3: TGTGCCAGCAGCCAAGCCGGGACAGGGGCCTACGAGCAGTACTTC. This codes for CASSQAGTGAYEQYF. The V and J genes are TRBV6-1 and TRBJ2-7; 10 bases fit TRBD1. Trimming took 6 bases from V and 2 from J; bases not matched to a gene: 7. CDR3 length equals 15 residues. The germline CDR1 and CDR2 sequences are MNHNS and SASEGT.

This clonotype was counted between two and nine times. The rearrangement joins TRBV6-2 or TRBV6-3 to TRBJ2-2; D call uncertain. Germline V lookup: CDR1 MNHEY, CDR2 SVGEGT. Trimming stripped 2 bases from V and 7 bases from J, with 8 bases between. This CDR3 has 13 residues. This CDR3 reads CASSYTPGGELFF. In DNA form, the CDR3 reads TGTGCCAGCAGTTACACCCCCGGCGGGGAGCTGTTTTTT.

The J gene is TRBJ2-7, the V gene TRBV6-2 or TRBV6-3, with D unclear. The germline CDR1 and CDR2 sequences are MNHEY and SVGEGT. The CDR3 consists of 14 residues. V dropped 0 bases and J dropped 3 bases, with 9 bases sitting between them. The CDR3 coding sequence is TGTGCCAGCAGTTACTCTAGGTTGGGCTACGAGCAGTACTTC. Translated, it gives CASSYSRLGYEQYF.

The chain is built from TRBV20-1 and TRBJ1-4; the match to TRBD1 covers 8 bases. V trimming: 4 bases; J trimming: 8 bases; junction bases outside the gene matches: 9. The CDR3 totals 14 residues. Germline loops: CDR1 DFQATT, CDR2 SNEGSKA (reference sequence). The CDR3: CSAIPTGDVEKLFF. CDR3 nucleotide sequence: TGCAGTGCTATCCCGACAGGGGACGTCGAAAAACTGTTTTTT.

V is TRBV9 and J is TRBJ1-2; no reliable D call. The V end was cut by 3 bases, the J end by 8 bases, with 11 bases between. CDR1 SGDLS and CDR2 YYNGEE come from the germline V gene. The CDR3 totals 12 residues. This CDR3 is CASSGEGWGYTF. The CDR3 DNA reads as TGTGCCAGCAGCGGAGAGGGCTGGGGCTACACCTTC. Drawing the rest from reference TRBV9 and TRBJ1-2, the complete variable domain is DSGVTQTPKHLITATGQRVTLRCSPRSGDLSVYWYQQSLDQGLQFLIQYYNGEERAKGNILERFSAQQFPDLHSELNLSSLELGDSALYFCASSGEGWGYTFGSGTRLTVV.

The table lists this clonotype with a few counts. The gene calls are TRBV6-1 and TRBJ1-2, with 7 bases identical to TRBD1. Losses at the gene ends were 10 bases for V and 0 bases for J; bases not matched to a gene: 8. The CDR3 totals 14 residues. Looked up from germline, CDR1 is MNHNS and CDR2 is SASEGT. CDR3 nucleotides: TGTGCCACCACTTCAACAGGGGCTAACTATGGCTACACCTTC. Translation gives CATTSTGANYGYTF.

This clonotype was counted a few times. The J gene is TRBJ1-2, the V gene TRBV6-1, with D uncertain. The CDR3 contains 14 residues. The V and J ends lost 3 bases and 0 bases respectively, with 8 bases between them. CDR1 and CDR2 (germline): MNHNS, SASEGT. CDR3 bases: TGTGCCAGCAGTGACAGGTCTACTAACTATGGCTACACCTTC. Residues: CASSDRSTNYGYTF.

This chain links TRBV20-1 with TRBJ2-1; D gene unclear. The ends were cut back, 4 bases at V and 4 bases at J, with 14 bases in the middle. The germline CDR1 and CDR2 sequences are DFQATT and SNEGSKA (reference sequence). This CDR3 has 14 amino acids. CDR3 residues: CSATTTNEYNEQFF. The CDR3, as DNA: TGCAGTGCTACAACTACAAATGAATACAATGAGCAGTTCTTC.

The CDR3 spells CASSLAGRATDTQYF. The DNA for the CDR3 is TGTGCCAGCAGCTTGGCCGGGAGGGCCACAGATACGCAGTATTTT. V usage is TRBV5-4 and J usage is TRBJ2-3, with 8 bases fitting TRBD2. The V gene's germline CDR1 is SGHNT and CDR2 YYREEE (reference sequence). The V gene end was trimmed by 0 bases and the J gene end by 2 bases; junction bases not matched to a gene: 2. The CDR3 sequence is 15 residues long.

The chain is built from TRBV7-2 and TRBJ2-1; D assignment may be TRBD1 or TRBD2 (5 bases each). V lost 5 bases to trimming and J lost 0 bases, with 17 bases between them. Germline assignment: CDR1 SGHTA and CDR2 FQGNSA. This CDR3 is built from 17 residues. In nucleotides, the CDR3 is TGTGCCAGCAGCCCGCCGGAGAGGGGAAGCTCCTACAATGAGCAGTTCTTC. The encoded protein is CASSPPERGSSYNEQFF.

This chain uses TRBV15 with TRBJ2-7; TRBD2 is a possible D gene (5 bases). Germline V gives CDR1 LNHNV, CDR2 YYDKDF (reference sequence). The CDR3 is 14 residues long. The ends were cut back, 1 base at V and 2 bases at J, with 9 bases in the middle. The CDR3 bases are TGTGCCACCAGCAGAGGTCGGGAAGCCTACGAGCAGTACTTC. This translates into CATSRGREAYEQYF.

This chain connects TRBV10-3 to TRBJ2-2, with 8 nucleotides matching TRBD1. This CDR3 is built from 14 residues. Trimming at V came to 10 bases and at J to 4 bases, leaving 8 bases not matched to a gene. Per the germline V gene, CDR1 is ENHRY and CDR2 is SYGVKD. Written as DNA, the CDR3 is TGTGCCACCGCGGGACAGGTCGGCACCGGGGAGCTGTTTTTT. It specifies CATAGQVGTGELFF.

The rearrangement joins TRBV28 to TRBJ2-7; D ambiguous. V lost 3 bases and J lost 4, with 7 bases in between. This CDR3 region has 12 residues. Germline V lookup: CDR1 MDHEN, CDR2 SYDVKM. CDR3 region: CASSLNMYEQYF. The CDR3 region has the DNA TGTGCCAGCAGTTTGAATATGTACGAGCAGTACTTC.

The chain couples TRBV28 to TRBJ2-1; TRBD2 aligns across 10 bases. The CDR3 spans 15 residues. The V gene end was trimmed by 3 bases and the J gene end by 7 bases; junction bases not matched to a gene: 6. Germline V gene data show CDR1 as MDHEN and CDR2 as SYDVKM. This CDR3 reads CASSFLAGVINEQFF. The DNA of the CDR3 is TGTGCCAGCAGTTTTCTAGCGGGAGTTATAAATGAGCAGTTCTTC.

This clonotype is termed medium-sized. The J gene is TRBJ1-5, the V gene TRBV20-1, with D uncertain. The length of the CDR3 is 14 residues. Trimming took off 0 bases at V and 3 bases at J, with 9 bases between the two ends. Per the germline V gene, CDR1 is DFQATT and CDR2 is SNEGSKA (reference sequence). Here the CDR3 reads CSAREGRYNQPQHF. For the CDR3, the DNA is TGCAGTGCTAGAGAGGGTCGATACAATCAGCCCCAGCATTTT.

This clonotype was counted a few times. V and J are TRBV10-1 and TRBJ1-5; the D is unclear. The ends were cut back, 11 bases at V and 5 bases at J, with 22 bases in the middle. Germline-derived CDR1 and CDR2 are WNHNN and SYGVQD (reference sequence). This CDR3 region has 15 residues. The CDR3: CARTVSEGGYQPQHF. As DNA, the CDR3 is TGCGCCCGCACGGTTTCAGAAGGCGGTTATCAGCCCCAGCATTTT.

V is TRBV19 and J is TRBJ1-2; 7 bases match TRBD1. CDR3 size: 14 residues. The ends lost 4 bases at V and 5 bases at J; junction bases unmatched: 7. Per the germline V gene, CDR1 is LNHDA and CDR2 is SQIVND (reference sequence). The CDR3 spells CASSRDSRVYGYTF. The CDR3 coding sequence is TGTGCCAGTAGTAGGGACAGTAGGGTATATGGCTACACCTTC. Together with reference TRBV19 and TRBJ1-2, the CDR3 gives the full variable domain: DGGITQSPKYLFRKEGQNVTLSCEQNLNHDAMYWYRQDPGQGLRLIYYSQIVNDFQKGDIAEGYSVSREKKESFPLTVTSAQKNPTAFYLCASSRDSRVYGYTFGSGTRLTVV.

The rearrangement joins TRBV6-1 to TRBJ1-1; weak D call: TRBD1 (5 bases). Germline loops: CDR1 MNHNS, CDR2 SASEGT. This CDR3 spans 14 amino acids. Trimming cost V 6 bases and J 3 bases, with 14 bases left between them. This CDR3 reads CASRTDPPDTEAFF. The DNA of the CDR3 is TGTGCCAGCAGGACAGACCCACCGGACACTGAAGCTTTCTTT.

This clonotype was detected only a few times. V is TRBV4-3 and J is TRBJ1-1, with unresolved D. This CDR3 is built from 13 residues. Germline CDR1 and CDR2: LGHNA and YSLEER. The ends were cut back, 1 base at V and 1 base at J, with 4 bases in the middle. The CDR3 bases are TGCGCCAGCAGCCAAGGGCAGAACACTGAAGCTTTCTTT. This encodes CASSQGQNTEAFF.

The CDR3 is CSAPGQGPSSGNTIYF. DNA of the CDR3: TGCAGTGCCCCGGGACAGGGGCCGAGCTCTGGAAACACCATATATTTT. The genes are TRBV20-1 and TRBJ1-3, with 10 bases lining up with TRBD1. The ends lost 6 bases at V and 0 bases at J; junction bases unmatched: 8. Looked up from germline, CDR1 is DFQATT and CDR2 is SNEGSKA (reference sequence). The CDR3 is 16 amino acids.

This sequence joins TRBV6-1 and TRBJ1-2; 10 nucleotides match TRBD1. The CDR3 contains 15 residues. Trimming removed 7 bases from V and 8 bases from J; junction bases left unmatched: 13. The germline gives CDR1 MNHNS, CDR2 SASEGT. The CDR3 region has the DNA TGTGCCAGCAATGAGAACCGGGACAGGGGAGGGGGCTACACCTTC. Protein sequence: CASNENRDRGGGYTF.

This clonotype is classed as medium-sized. J is TRBJ2-5 and V is TRBV19; D is unclear. Germline assignment: CDR1 LNHDA and CDR2 SQIVND (reference sequence). V lost 4 bases, J lost 5 bases, and 8 bases lay in between. This CDR3 spans 12 amino acids. The CDR3 region has the DNA TGTGCCAGTAGTAGGGGTGGGGAGACCCAGTACTTC. This sequence encodes CASSRGGETQYF.

In DNA form, the CDR3 reads TGCAGTGCTAATATAGGACAGGGTCGGTGGTACGAGCAGTACTTC. Protein sequence: CSANIGQGRWYEQYF. The chain employs TRBV20-1 and TRBJ2-7; 8 nucleotides align to TRBD1. The CDR3 is 15 residues long. The J segment lost 4 bases and the V segment lost 4 bases, leaving 12 bases of the junction unmatched. Germline V CDR1 and CDR2: DFQATT, SNEGSKA (reference sequence).

The rearrangement joins TRBV24-1 to TRBJ2-1; 12 bases are shared with TRBD2. The CDR3 is 18 amino acids. J gave up 7 bases and V 4 bases, and 13 bases lay outside the gene matches. The germline CDR1 and CDR2 sequences are KGHDR and SFDVKD. The CDR3 loop is CATSEGTSGLRRKNEQFF. In nucleotides, the CDR3 is TGTGCCACCAGTGAGGGGACTAGCGGGTTGAGAAGGAAGAATGAGCAGTTCTTC.

The rearrangement links TRBV29-1 to TRBJ2-6; a weak D match, TRBD2 (5 bases). Germline CDR1 and CDR2: SQVTM and ANQGSEA. CDR3 length: 13 residues. Trimming pared 4 bases from V and 4 bases from J, leaving 8 bases between. The DNA of the CDR3 is TGCAGCGTTGGCGGGTTGGGGGCCAACGTCCTGACTTTC. The encoded protein is CSVGGLGANVLTF.